This TCR beta chain came from a study of shared clonotypes between healthy human individuals. Study results and caveats: The study generally estimated greater richness for naive than memory subsets.

Libraries were prepared by immunoSEQ multiplex PCR; TCRdb keeps only in-frame clonotypes and omits some of them. Of about 1.5 million clones in the sample, nearly 99% are singletons; the top ten hold 0.4% to 0.45%. Comment on this clone: The antigen remains unidentified.

A CD45RA-negative memory subset and a CD45RA+ naive subset were separated from the CD4+ cells. V gave up 5 bases and J gave up 3 bases, with 11 bases separating them. This CDR3 spans 13 amino acids. Germline V gene sequence: CDR1 SGHTA, CDR2 FQGNSA. Sequenced input: naive CD4+ T cells sorted from blood. The subset here: CD45RA+ positively selected. The clonotype originates from a man under 40 in good health. The chain joins TRBV7-2 to TRBJ2-7; no reliable D call. DNA for the CDR3: TGTGCCAGCAGCCAGTGGGTAGACTACGAGCAGTACTTC. Protein sequence: CASSQWVDYEQYF.